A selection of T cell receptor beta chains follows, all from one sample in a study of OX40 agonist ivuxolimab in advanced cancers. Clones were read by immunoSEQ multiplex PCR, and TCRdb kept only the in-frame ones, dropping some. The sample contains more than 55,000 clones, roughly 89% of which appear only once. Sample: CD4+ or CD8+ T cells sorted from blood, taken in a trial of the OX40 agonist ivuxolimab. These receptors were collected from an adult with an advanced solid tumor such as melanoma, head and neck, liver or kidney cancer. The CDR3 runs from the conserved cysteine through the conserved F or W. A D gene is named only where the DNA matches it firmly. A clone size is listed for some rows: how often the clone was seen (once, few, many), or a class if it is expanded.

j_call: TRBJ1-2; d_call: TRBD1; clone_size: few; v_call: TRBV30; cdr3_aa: CACAGGGYTF; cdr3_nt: TGTGCCTGTGCAGGGGGGGGCTACACCTTC
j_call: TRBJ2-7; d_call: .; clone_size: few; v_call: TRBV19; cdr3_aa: CATSGSSYEQYF; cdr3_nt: TGTGCCACCTCGGGTAGCTCCTACGAGCAGTACTTC
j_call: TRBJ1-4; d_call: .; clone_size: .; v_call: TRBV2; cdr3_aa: CASSGRINEKLFF; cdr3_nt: TGTGCCAGCAGTGGCCGGATTAATGAAAAACTGTTTTTT
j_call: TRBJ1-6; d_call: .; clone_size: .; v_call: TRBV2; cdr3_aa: CASSEPHNSPLHF; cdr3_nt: TGTGCCAGCAGTGAACCGCACAATTCACCCCTCCACTTT
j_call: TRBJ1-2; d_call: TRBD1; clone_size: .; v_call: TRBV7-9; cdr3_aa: CASSTGQGGNYGYTF; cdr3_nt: TGTGCCAGCAGCACTGGACAGGGGGGCAACTATGGCTACACCTTC
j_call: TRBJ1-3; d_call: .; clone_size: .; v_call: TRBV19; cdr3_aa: CASHSYSGNTIYF; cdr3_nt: TGTGCCAGTCACAGCTACTCTGGAAACACCATATATTTT
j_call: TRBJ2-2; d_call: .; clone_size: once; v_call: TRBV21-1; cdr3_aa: CATMWGAGELFF; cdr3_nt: TGTGCCACCATGTGGGGGGCCGGGGAGCTGTTTTTT
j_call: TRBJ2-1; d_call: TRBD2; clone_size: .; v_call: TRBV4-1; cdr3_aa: CASSQETQGLAANEQFF; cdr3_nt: TGCGCCAGCAGCCAGGAGACCCAGGGACTAGCGGCCAATGAGCAGTTCTTC
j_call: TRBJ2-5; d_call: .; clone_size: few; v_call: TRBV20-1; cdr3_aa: CSANNGETQYF; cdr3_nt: TGCAGTGCTAATAACGGGGAGACCCAGTACTTC
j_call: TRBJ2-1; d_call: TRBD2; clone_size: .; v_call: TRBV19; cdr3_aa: CASSIGPLAGDEQFF; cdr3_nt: TGTGCCAGTAGTATAGGCCCCCTAGCGGGAGATGAGCAGTTCTTC
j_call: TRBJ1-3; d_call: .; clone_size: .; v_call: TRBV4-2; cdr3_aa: CASSQEWSGNTIYF; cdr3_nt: TGTGCCAGCAGCCAAGAGTGGAGTGGAAACACCATATATTTT
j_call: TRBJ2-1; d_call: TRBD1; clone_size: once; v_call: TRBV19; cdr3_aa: CASSIIKGAVEFF; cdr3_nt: TGTGCCAGTAGTATAATCAAGGGGGCAGTCGAATTCTTC
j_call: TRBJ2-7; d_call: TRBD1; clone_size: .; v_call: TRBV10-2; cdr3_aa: CASSVRQGVYEQYF; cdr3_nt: TGCGCCAGCAGTGTACGCCAGGGGGTCTACGAGCAGTACTTC
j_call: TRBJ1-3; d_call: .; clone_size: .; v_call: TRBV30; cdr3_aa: CAWRVGGGSSGNTIYF; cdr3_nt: TGTGCCTGGAGGGTGGGGGGAGGTTCCTCTGGAAACACCATATATTTT
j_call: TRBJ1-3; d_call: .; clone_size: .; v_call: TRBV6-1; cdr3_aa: CASSSATRSGNTIYF; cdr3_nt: TGTGCCAGCAGTTCCGCGACCCGCTCTGGAAACACCATATATTTT
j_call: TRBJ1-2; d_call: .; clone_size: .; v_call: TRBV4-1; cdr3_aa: CASSQVISWVGGGYTF; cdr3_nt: TGCGCCAGCAGCCAAGTAATAAGCTGGGTGGGGGGTGGCTACACCTTC
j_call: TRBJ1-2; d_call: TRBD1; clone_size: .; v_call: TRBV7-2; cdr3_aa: CASRRPGQPNYGYTF; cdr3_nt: TGTGCCAGCAGACGACCGGGACAGCCGAACTATGGCTACACCTTC
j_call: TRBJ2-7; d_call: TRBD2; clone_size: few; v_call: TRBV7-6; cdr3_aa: CASSSGLAGRSSYEQYF; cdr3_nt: TGTGCCAGCAGCTCGGGACTAGCGGGAAGGAGCTCCTACGAGCAGTACTTC
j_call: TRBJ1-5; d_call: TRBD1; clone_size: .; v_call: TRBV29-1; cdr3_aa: CSVSRGSNQPQHF; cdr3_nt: TGCAGCGTTAGCAGGGGGAGCAATCAGCCCCAGCATTTT
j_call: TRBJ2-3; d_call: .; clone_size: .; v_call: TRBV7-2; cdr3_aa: CASTPSLADTQYF; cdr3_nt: TGTGCCAGCACCCCGTCGTTAGCTGATACGCAGTATTTT
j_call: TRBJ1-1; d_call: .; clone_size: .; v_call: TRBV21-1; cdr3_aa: CASSKCGDRGIYTEAFF; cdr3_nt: TGTGCCAGCAGCAAATGTGGGGACAGGGGTATTTACACTGAAGCTTTCTTT
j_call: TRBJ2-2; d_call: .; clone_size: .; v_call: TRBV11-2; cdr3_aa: CASSAVVTGELFF; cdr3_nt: TGTGCCAGCAGCGCCGTCGTCACCGGGGAGCTGTTTTTT
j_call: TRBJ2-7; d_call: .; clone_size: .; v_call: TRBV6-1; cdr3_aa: CASIRSSPSSYEQYF; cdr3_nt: TGTGCCAGCATTAGGAGCAGTCCGAGCTCCTACGAGCAGTACTTC
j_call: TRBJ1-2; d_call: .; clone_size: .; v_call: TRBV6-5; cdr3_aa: CASSYSRGANYGYTF; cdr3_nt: TGTGCCAGCAGTTACTCACGGGGAGCTAACTATGGCTACACCTTC
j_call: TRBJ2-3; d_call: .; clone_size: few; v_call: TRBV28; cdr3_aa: CASTSANTQYF; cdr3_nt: TGTGCCAGCACCTCCGCGAATACGCAGTATTTT
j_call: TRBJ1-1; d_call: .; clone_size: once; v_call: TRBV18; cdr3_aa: CASSPLGLMNTEAFF; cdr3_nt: TGTGCCAGCTCACCGTTAGGCCTAATGAACACTGAAGCTTTCTTT
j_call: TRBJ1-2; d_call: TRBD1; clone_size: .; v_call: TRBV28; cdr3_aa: CASWTGGVYGYTF; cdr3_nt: TGTGCCAGCTGGACAGGGGGAGTCTATGGCTACACCTTC
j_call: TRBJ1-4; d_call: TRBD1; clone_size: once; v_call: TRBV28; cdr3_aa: CASSLWSGTATNEKLFF; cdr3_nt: TGTGCCAGCAGTTTATGGTCGGGGACAGCAACTAATGAAAAACTGTTTTTT
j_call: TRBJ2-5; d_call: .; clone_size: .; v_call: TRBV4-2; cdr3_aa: CASSQGGAGIQETQYF; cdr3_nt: TGTGCCAGCAGCCAAGGGGGCGCGGGCATCCAAGAGACCCAGTACTTC
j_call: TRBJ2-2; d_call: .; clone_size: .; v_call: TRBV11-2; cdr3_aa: CASSFSTTNTGELFF; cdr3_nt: TGTGCCAGCAGCTTTTCGACAACGAACACCGGGGAGCTGTTTTTT
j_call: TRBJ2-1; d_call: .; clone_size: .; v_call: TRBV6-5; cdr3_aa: CASIQAQGNEQFF; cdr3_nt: TGTGCCAGCATCCAAGCCCAGGGGAATGAGCAGTTCTTC
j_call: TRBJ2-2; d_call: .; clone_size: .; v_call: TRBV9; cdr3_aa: CASSVGGAATGELFF; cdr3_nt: TGTGCCAGCAGCGTAGGTGGGGCGGCCACCGGGGAGCTGTTTTTT
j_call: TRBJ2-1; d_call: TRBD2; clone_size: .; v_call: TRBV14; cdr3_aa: CASSHWREGSYNEQFF; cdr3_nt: TGTGCCAGCAGCCACTGGCGGGAGGGGTCCTACAATGAGCAGTTCTTC
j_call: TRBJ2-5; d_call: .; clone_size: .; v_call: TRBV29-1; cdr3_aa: CSVSGRVEETQYF; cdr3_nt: TGCAGCGTTAGCGGTCGGGTAGAAGAGACCCAGTACTTC
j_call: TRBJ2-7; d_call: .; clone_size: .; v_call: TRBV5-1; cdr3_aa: CASSQAGAWREQYF; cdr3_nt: TGCGCCAGCAGCCAAGCGGGTGCGTGGCGCGAGCAGTACTTC
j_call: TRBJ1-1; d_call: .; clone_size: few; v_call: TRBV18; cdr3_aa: CASSPGTLTEAFF; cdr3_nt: TGTGCCAGCTCACCTGGGACACTTACTGAAGCTTTCTTT
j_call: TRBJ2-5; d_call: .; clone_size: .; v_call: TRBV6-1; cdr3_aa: CASSEMGGRETQYF; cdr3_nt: TGTGCCAGCAGTGAAATGGGGGGTAGAGAGACCCAGTACTTC
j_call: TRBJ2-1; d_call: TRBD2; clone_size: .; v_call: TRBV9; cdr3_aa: CASSVRTSASEEQFF; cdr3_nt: TGTGCCAGCAGCGTAAGGACTAGCGCGTCGGAGGAGCAGTTCTTC
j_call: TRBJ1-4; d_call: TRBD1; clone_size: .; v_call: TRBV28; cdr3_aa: CASSPQGVSEKLFF; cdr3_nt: TGTGCCAGCAGTCCCCAGGGGGTCTCTGAAAAACTGTTTTTT
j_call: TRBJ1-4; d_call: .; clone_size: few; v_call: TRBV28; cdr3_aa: CASSSLGANEKLFF; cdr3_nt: TGTGCCAGCAGTTCCTTGGGGGCTAATGAAAAACTGTTTTTT
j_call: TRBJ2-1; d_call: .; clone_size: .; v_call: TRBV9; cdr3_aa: CASSVLPDSYNEQFF; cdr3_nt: TGTGCCAGCAGCGTACTTCCCGACAGTTACAATGAGCAGTTCTTC
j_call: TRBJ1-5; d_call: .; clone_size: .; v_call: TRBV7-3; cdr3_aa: CASSLVRQAKQPQHF; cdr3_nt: TGTGCCAGCAGCTTAGTTCGGCAGGCGAAGCAGCCCCAGCATTTT
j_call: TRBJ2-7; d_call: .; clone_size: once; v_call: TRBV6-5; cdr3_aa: CASSSWTEGDEQYF; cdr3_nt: TGTGCCAGCAGTTCGTGGACTGAGGGGGACGAGCAGTACTTC
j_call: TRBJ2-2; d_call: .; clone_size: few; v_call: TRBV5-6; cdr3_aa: CASSAEGGTGELFF; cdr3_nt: TGTGCCAGCAGCGCGGAAGGGGGCACCGGGGAGCTGTTTTTT
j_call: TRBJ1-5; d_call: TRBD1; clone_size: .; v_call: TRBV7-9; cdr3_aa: CASSQRQGTPQHF; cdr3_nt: TGTGCCAGCAGCCAGAGACAGGGGACGCCCCAGCATTTT
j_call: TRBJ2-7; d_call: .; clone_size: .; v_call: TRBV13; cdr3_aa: CASSLWISYEQYF; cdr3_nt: TGTGCCAGCAGCTTATGGATCTCCTACGAGCAGTACTTC
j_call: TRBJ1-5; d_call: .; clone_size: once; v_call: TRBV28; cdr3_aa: CASTIGGNNQPQHF; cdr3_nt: TGTGCCAGCACTATAGGGGGTAACAATCAGCCCCAGCATTTT
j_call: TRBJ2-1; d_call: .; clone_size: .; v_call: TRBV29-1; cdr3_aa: CSVSRDYNEQFF; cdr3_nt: TGCAGCGTTAGCAGGGACTACAATGAGCAGTTCTTC
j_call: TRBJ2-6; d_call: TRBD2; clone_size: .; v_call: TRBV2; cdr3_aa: CASSAGSGRVGANVLTF; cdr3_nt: TGTGCCAGCAGTGCGGGGAGCGGGAGAGTTGGGGCCAACGTCCTGACTTTC
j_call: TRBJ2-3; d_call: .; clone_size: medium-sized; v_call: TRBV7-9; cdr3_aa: CASSLSGTRTDTQYF; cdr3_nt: TGTGCCAGCAGCTTATCCGGGACACGCACAGATACGCAGTATTTT
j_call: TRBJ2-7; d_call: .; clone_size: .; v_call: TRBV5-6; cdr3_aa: CASSWSGTYEQYF; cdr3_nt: TGTGCCAGCAGCTGGTCAGGAACCTACGAGCAGTACTTC
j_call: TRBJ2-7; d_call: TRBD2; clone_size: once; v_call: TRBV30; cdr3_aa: CACEQAGDLQYF; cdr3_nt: TGTGCCTGCGAACAAGCGGGAGACCTCCAGTACTTC